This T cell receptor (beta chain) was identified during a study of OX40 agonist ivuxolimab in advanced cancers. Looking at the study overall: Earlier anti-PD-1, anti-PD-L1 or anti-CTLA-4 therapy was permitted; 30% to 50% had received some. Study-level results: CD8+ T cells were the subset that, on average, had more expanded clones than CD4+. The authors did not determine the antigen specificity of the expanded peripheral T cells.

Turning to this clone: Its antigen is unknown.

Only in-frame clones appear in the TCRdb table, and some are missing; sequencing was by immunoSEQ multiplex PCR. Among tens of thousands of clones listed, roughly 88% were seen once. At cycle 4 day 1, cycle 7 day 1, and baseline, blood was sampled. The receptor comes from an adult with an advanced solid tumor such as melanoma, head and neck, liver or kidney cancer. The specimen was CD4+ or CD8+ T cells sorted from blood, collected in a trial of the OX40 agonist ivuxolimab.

The CDR3, as DNA: TGTGCCAGTACCCCAAGGCCTACTAGCGGGGGCACAGATACGCAGTATTTT. Protein sequence: CASTPRPTSGGTDTQYF. The genes are TRBV9 and TRBJ2-3, with TRBD2 identical over 10 bases. The CDR3 length is 17 residues. Trimming cost V 8 bases and J 1 base; bases outside gene matches: 13. Germline CDR1 reads SGDLS; CDR2 reads YYNGEE. Supplemented by reference TRBV9 and TRBJ2-3, the full variable domain reads DSGVTQTPKHLITATGQRVTLRCSPRSGDLSVYWYQQSLDQGLQFLIQYYNGEERAKGNILERFSAQQFPDLHSELNLSSLELGDSALYFCASTPRPTSGGTDTQYFGPGTRLTVL.